This T cell receptor (beta chain) was identified during a study of early T cells in non-severe SARS-CoV-2 infection. Overall study: With bulk RNA from unsorted whole blood as input, sequencing yielded unpaired chains.

Germline V gives CDR1 LGHDT, CDR2 YNNKEL (reference sequence). There are 15 residues in the CDR3. V lost 0 bases, J lost 4 bases, and 12 bases lay in between. TCRdb re-derived calls from the 5' RACE reads in MiXCR, one entry per CDR3 protein. The table has tens of thousands of distinct CDR3 sequences, approximately 10% seen once. This clonotype was picked up a small number of times. The receptor was derived from an adult who was a healthcare worker with PCR-confirmed SARS-CoV-2 infection or an uninfected control (not recorded which). This sample comprised whole blood, obtained at baseline. The chain employs TRBV3-1 and TRBJ1-1, with D possibly being TRBD1 (6 bases). The CDR3 sequence: CASSQDAQGTTEAFF. CDR3 nucleotides: TGTGCCAGCAGCCAAGATGCACAGGGCACCACTGAAGCTTTCTTT.